The clone carrying this T cell receptor beta chain was seen a handful of times. Its antigen remains unknown. PCR was performed using 60 Vbeta and 13 Jbeta primers. TCRdb's copy holds only in-frame clones and misses some; the assay was immunoSEQ multiplex PCR. The sample lists some 140,000 clones; around four fifths were seen once. Though nominally healthy at sampling, donors likely had unrecorded immune exposures. The data belong to a study of cytomegalovirus exposure and HLA in healthy donors. Study-level points and caveats: In a later analysis, V- and J-gene trimming of beta chains associated with a DCLRE1C missense variant, replicated independently. HLA restriction was apparent for most CMV-associated TCR beta chains in a later analysis.

The source of this sequence is a man aged 25 to 40 in good health. Material: PBMCs.

The CDR3: CASSLRFVGQRETQYF. For the CDR3, the DNA is TGTGCCAGCAGCTTAAGGTTCGTCGGTCAGAGGGAGACCCAGTACTTC. The chain links TRBV7-8 to TRBJ2-5; D remains ambiguous. The germline V gene has CDR1 SGHVS and CDR2 FQNEAQ. The V and J ends lost 2 bases and 5 bases respectively, with 18 bases between them. The CDR3 is made up of 16 amino acids.